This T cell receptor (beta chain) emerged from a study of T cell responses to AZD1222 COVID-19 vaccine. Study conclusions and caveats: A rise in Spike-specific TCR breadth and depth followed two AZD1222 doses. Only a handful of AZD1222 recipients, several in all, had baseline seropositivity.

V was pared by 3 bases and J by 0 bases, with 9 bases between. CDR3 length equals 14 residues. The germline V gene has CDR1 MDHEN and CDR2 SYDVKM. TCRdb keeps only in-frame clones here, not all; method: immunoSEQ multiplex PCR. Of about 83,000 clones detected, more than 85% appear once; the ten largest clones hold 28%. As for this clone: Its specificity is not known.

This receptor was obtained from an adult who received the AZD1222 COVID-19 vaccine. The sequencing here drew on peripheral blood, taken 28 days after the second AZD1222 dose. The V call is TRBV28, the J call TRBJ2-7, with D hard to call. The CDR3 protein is CASSLPVSSYEQYF. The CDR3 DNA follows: TGTGCCAGCAGTTTGCCAGTGAGCTCCTACGAGCAGTACTTC.